This TCR beta chain was profiled in a study of beta chain features in type 1 diabetes. General study results and limits: Amplification by PCR could prefer shorter templates, with the same effect in patients and controls. The VDJ junctions of type 1 diabetes patients carried fewer insertions and more deletions. Shorter TCRB CDR3s, moderately but significantly so, marked every one of the four CD4+ subsets in Type 1 diabetes patients.

This clone was seen only a few times. What it binds is unknown. The isolated RNA, all of it, was reverse transcribed, so expressed TCRB transcripts were what got sequenced. TCRdb keeps only in-frame clones here, not all; method: immunoSEQ multiplex PCR. Of hundreds of thousands of clones listed, 11% to 15% are singletons. The CDR3 has 16 residues. Germline assignment: CDR1 MDHEN and CDR2 SYDVKM. V dropped 3 bases and J dropped 2; count of bases not matched to a gene: 9. Sequences were obtained from naive CD4+ T cells from blood. This receptor was identified in a man aged 18 to 30 with type 1 diabetes. This chain uses TRBV28 with TRBJ2-7; 8 positions agree with TRBD1. The CDR3: CASSLGWGQEAYEQYF. The CDR3 coding sequence is TGTGCCAGCAGTTTGGGATGGGGACAGGAGGCCTACGAGCAGTACTTC.